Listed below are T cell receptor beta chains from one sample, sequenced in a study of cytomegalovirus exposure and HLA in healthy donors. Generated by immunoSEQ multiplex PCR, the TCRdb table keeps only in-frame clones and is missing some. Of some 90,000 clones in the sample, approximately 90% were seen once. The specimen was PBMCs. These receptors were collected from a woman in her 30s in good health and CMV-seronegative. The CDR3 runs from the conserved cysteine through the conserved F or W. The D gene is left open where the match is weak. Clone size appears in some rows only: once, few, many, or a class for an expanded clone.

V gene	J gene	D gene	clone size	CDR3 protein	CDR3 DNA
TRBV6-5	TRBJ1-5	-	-	CASSYSSGSPQHF	TGTGCCAGCAGTTACTCGAGCGGGTCGCCCCAGCATTTT
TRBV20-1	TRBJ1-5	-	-	CSALQEPQHF	TGCAGTGCCCTACAGGAGCCCCAGCATTTT
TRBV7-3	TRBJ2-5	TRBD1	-	CASSKQGIQETQYF	TGTGCCAGCAGCAAACAGGGGATTCAAGAGACCCAGTACTTC
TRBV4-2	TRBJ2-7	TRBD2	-	CASSQATFRERGAYEQYF	TGTGCCAGCAGCCAAGCCACCTTTCGAGAGCGGGGGGCCTACGAGCAGTACTTC
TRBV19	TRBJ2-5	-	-	CASRGGEVPATQYF	TGTGCCAGTCGGGGCGGGGAGGTCCCTGCGACCCAGTACTTC
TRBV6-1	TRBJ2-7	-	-	CASSEAGDGYEQYF	TGTGCCAGCAGTGAAGCAGGGGATGGCTACGAGCAGTACTTC
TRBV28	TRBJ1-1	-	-	CASRRGATEAFF	TGTGCCAGCAGAAGAGGAGCCACTGAAGCTTTCTTT
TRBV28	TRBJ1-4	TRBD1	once	CASSDRGYEKLFF	TGTGCCAGCAGTGACAGGGGTTACGAAAAACTGTTTTTT
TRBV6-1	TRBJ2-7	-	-	CASGGSYEQYF	TGTGCCAGCGGGGGGAGCTACGAGCAGTACTTC
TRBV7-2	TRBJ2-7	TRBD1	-	CASSGQGANEQYF	TGTGCCAGCAGCGGACAGGGGGCCAACGAGCAGTACTTC
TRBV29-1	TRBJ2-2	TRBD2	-	CSVSLGGGGVSTGELFF	TGCAGCGTTTCCTTAGGTGGGGGAGGGGTAAGCACCGGGGAGCTGTTTTTT
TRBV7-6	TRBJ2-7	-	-	CASSLARTYEQYF	TGTGCCAGCAGCTTAGCGCGGACCTACGAGCAGTACTTC
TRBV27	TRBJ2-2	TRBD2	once	CASSPFALGRDGRTGELFF	TGTGCCAGCAGTCCTTTCGCTCTGGGGAGGGACGGGAGGACCGGGGAGCTGTTTTTT
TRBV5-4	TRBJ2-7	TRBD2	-	CASSSLVAGGTYEQYF	TGTGCCAGCAGCTCGCTAGTAGCGGGAGGAACCTACGAGCAGTACTTC
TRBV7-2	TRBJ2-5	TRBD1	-	CASSLQGASGETQYF	TGTGCCAGCAGCTTACAGGGGGCCTCCGGAGAGACCCAGTACTTC
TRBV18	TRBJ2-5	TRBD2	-	CASSPLAAGPQETQYF	TGTGCCAGCTCACCGCTAGCGGCGGGACCCCAAGAGACCCAGTACTTC
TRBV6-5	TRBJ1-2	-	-	CASSDPTPDFWGYTF	TGTGCCAGCAGCGATCCCACCCCGGACTTCTGGGGCTACACCTTC
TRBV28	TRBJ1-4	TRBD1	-	CASNRFASSFPRLDRVNEKLFF	TGTGCCAGCAATCGTTTCGCCAGCAGTTTCCCAAGACTCGACAGGGTTAATGAAAAACTGTTTTTT
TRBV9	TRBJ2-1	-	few	CASSAGTLGKNEQFF	TGTGCCAGCAGCGCCGGGACTTTGGGCAAGAATGAGCAGTTCTTC
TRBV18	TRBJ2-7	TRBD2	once	CASSPEAGGSEQYF	TGTGCCAGCTCACCAGAAGCGGGAGGGAGCGAGCAGTACTTC
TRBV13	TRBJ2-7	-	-	CASSQGGSYEQYF	TGTGCCAGCAGCCAGGGGGGTTCCTACGAGCAGTACTTC
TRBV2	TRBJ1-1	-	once	CASKEESGGTEAFF	TGTGCCAGCAAAGAGGAGTCCGGGGGCACTGAAGCTTTCTTT
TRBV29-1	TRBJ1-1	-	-	CSVELGRVEAFF	TGCAGCGTTGAGTTAGGGCGGGTTGAAGCTTTCTTT
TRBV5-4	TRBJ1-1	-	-	CASSRQGMNTEAFF	TGTGCCAGCAGCCGTCAGGGGATGAACACTGAAGCTTTCTTT
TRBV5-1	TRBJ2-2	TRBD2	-	CASSFGLAENTGELFF	TGCGCCAGCAGCTTCGGACTAGCGGAAAACACCGGGGAGCTGTTTTTT
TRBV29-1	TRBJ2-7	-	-	CSVGRGIYEQYF	TGCAGCGTTGGGCGGGGCATCTACGAGCAGTACTTC
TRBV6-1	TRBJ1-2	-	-	CASSEDFLYGYTF	TGTGCCAGCAGTGAAGACTTTTTGTATGGCTACACCTTC
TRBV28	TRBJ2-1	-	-	CASSLVGPYNEQFF	TGTGCCAGCAGTTTAGTGGGGCCCTACAATGAGCAGTTCTTC
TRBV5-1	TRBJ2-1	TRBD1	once	CASSPSPAGTGINEQFF	TGCGCCAGCAGCCCCAGCCCCGCTGGGACAGGAATCAATGAGCAGTTCTTC
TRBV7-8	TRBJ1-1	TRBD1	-	CASSSLPGQRRGAFF	TGTGCCAGCAGCTCACTCCCGGGACAGCGAAGGGGAGCTTTCTTT
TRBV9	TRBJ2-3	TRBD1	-	CASSVGGDRLPLVTQYF	TGTGCCAGCAGCGTAGGTGGGGACAGACTTCCTCTCGTTACGCAGTATTTT
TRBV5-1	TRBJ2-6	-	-	CASSRTGNSGANVLTF	TGCGCCAGCAGCAGAACAGGGAACTCTGGGGCCAACGTCCTGACTTTC
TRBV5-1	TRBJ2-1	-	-	CASNPNHGEQFF	TGCGCCAGCAACCCTAATCACGGTGAGCAGTTCTTC
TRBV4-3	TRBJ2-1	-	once	CASSQGEISSYNEQFF	TGCGCCAGCAGCCAAGGTGAGATAAGCTCCTACAATGAGCAGTTCTTC
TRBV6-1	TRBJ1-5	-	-	CASSEYQNSNQPQHF	TGTGCCAGCAGTGAATATCAGAATAGCAATCAGCCCCAGCATTTT
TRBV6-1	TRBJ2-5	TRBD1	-	CASSINSGGGETQYF	TGTGCCAGCAGCATAAACTCAGGGGGCGGAGAGACCCAGTACTTC
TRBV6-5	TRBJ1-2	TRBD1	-	CASSGTVLNYGYTF	TGTGCCAGCAGTGGGACAGTTTTAAACTATGGCTACACCTTC
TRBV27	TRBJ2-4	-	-	CASSLSWGERLNIQYF	TGTGCCAGCAGTTTATCTTGGGGGGAACGCCTAAACATTCAGTACTTC
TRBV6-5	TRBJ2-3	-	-	CASSYLQYTDTQYF	TGTGCCAGCAGTTACTTACAGTACACAGATACGCAGTATTTT
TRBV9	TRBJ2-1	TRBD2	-	CASSELATYYNEQFF	TGTGCCAGCAGCGAACTAGCGACGTACTACAATGAGCAGTTCTTC
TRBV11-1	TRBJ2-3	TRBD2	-	CASTSTGTSSLKTQYF	TGTGCCAGCACCTCAACCGGGACTAGCAGTCTTAAGACGCAGTATTTT
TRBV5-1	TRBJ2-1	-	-	CASSREDLGQFF	TGCGCCAGCAGCCGCGAGGACTTGGGGCAGTTCTTC
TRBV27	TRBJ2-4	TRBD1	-	CASSLRSGGLTKNIQYF	TGTGCCAGCAGTTTAAGGTCAGGGGGCCTTACCAAAAACATTCAGTACTTC
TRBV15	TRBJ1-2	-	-	CATMSGQRSAGYTF	TGTGCCACCATGTCCGGACAGAGGTCGGCAGGCTACACCTTC
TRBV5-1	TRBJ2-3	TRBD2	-	CASSYGLLAGGTTDTQYF	TGCGCCAGCAGCTATGGCTTACTAGCGGGGGGAACCACAGATACGCAGTATTTT
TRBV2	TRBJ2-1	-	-	CASSENSGDYNEQFF	TGTGCCAGCAGTGAAAATAGCGGAGACTACAATGAGCAGTTCTTC
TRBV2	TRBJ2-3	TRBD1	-	CASSEGPGTGTAPNTQYF	TGTGCCAGCAGTGAAGGCCCCGGGACAGGAACGGCACCTAATACGCAGTATTTT
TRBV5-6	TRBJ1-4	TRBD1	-	CASSRGQNEKLFF	TGTGCCAGCAGCAGGGGACAGAATGAAAAACTGTTTTTT
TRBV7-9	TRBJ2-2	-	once	CASSLNSLLVPTGELFF	TGTGCCAGCAGCTTAAACTCGTTACTAGTTCCCACCGGGGAGCTGTTTTTT
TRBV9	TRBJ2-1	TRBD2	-	CASSQREGRNEQFF	TGTGCCAGCAGCCAGCGGGAGGGCCGGAATGAGCAGTTCTTC
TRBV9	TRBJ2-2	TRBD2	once	CASSVAGTSGSITGELFF	TGTGCCAGCAGCGTAGCTGGGACTAGCGGGAGTATAACCGGGGAGCTGTTTTTT
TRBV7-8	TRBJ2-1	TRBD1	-	CASSLGGTGFGGFF	TGTGCCAGCAGCTTGGGAGGGACAGGGTTTGGAGGGTTCTTC
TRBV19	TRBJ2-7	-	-	CASSWDISYEQYF	TGTGCCAGTAGTTGGGACATATCTTACGAGCAGTACTTC
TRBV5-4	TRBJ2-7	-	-	CASSVPPSQGGGSYEQYF	TGTGCCAGCAGCGTACCTCCATCCCAGGGAGGTGGCTCCTACGAGCAGTACTTC
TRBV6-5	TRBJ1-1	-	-	CASSGREGGTEAFF	TGTGCCAGCAGCGGCAGGGAAGGGGGCACTGAAGCTTTCTTT
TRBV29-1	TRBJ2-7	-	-	CSVGLGGQRGNEQYF	TGCAGCGTTGGTTTAGGGGGTCAGCGGGGAAACGAGCAGTACTTC
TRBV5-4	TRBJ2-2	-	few	CASSLDRTGELFF	TGTGCCAGCAGCTTGGACAGGACCGGGGAGCTGTTTTTT
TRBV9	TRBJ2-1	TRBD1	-	CASSVGRGPSNEQFF	TGTGCCAGCAGCGTAGGCAGGGGGCCATCCAATGAGCAGTTCTTC
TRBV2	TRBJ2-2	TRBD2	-	CASSETSGRATGELFF	TGTGCCAGCAGTGAGACTAGCGGGAGGGCCACCGGGGAGCTGTTTTTT